The sequence of this T cell receptor beta chain was determined in a study of control samples from healthy donors and cancer patients. TCRdb's table, derived via immunoSEQ multiplex PCR, lists solely in-frame clones and lacks some. The sample lists tens of thousands of clones; over 75% were seen once. J lost 4 bases, V lost 0 bases, and 4 bases had no gene match. Germline V CDR1 and CDR2: SGDLS, YYNGEE. The CDR3 loop spans 15 amino acids. The receptor was isolated from a woman aged 60 to 75 with lung cancer. This chain joins TRBV9 and TRBJ1-3; 7 nucleotides align to TRBD1. Sequencing input: PBMCs. The CDR3 sequence: CASSVGPGGGNTIYF. CDR3 sequence (DNA): TGTGCCAGCAGCGTAGGCCCAGGGGGAGGAAACACCATATATTTT.